The 32 T cell receptor beta chains below all came from one sample that was sequenced in a study of shared clonotypes between healthy human individuals. TCRdb keeps only in-frame clones here, not all; method: immunoSEQ multiplex PCR. This table holds about 2,100,000 clones, about 93% found once. Positively selected for CCR7, the CD45RO-negative cells used as naive CD8 cells excluded terminally differentiated effector memory CD45RA+ cells. Sequencing input: naive CD8+ T cells from PBMCs. The receptors shown here come from a man aged 18 to 30 in good health. Some clones in this sample may be carry-over from other donors' samples.

The chain carries TRBV29-1 and TRBJ2-7, with 13 nucleotides matching TRBD2. The CDR3 spans 15 residues. V lost 3 bases to trimming and J lost 2 bases; unmatched junction nucleotides: 4. Per the germline V gene, CDR1 is SQVTM and CDR2 is ANQGSEA. CDR3 in DNA: TGCAGCGTTGAGGGACTAGCGGGGACGGCCTACGAGCAGTACTTC. Translating gives CSVEGLAGTAYEQYF.

The rearrangement uses TRBV25-1 and TRBJ2-7; no firm D call. V lost 4 bases and J 5 bases, leaving 6 bases between the germline ends. The germline gives CDR1 MGHDK, CDR2 SYGVNS. This CDR3 contains 11 residues. CDR3 coding DNA: TGTGCCAGCAGTGCAATCCACGAGCAGTACTTC. Protein sequence: CASSAIHEQYF.

V usage is TRBV9 and J usage is TRBJ2-2, with a weak D call TRBD2 (5 bases). V was pared by 4 bases and J by 6 bases, with 13 bases between. Germline CDR1 SGDLS, CDR2 YYNGEE. The CDR3 totals 14 residues. The CDR3 sequence: CASSPQAGSGELFF. The CDR3 nucleotides read TGTGCCAGCAGCCCCCAGGCGGGCTCCGGGGAGCTGTTTTTT.

The V gene is TRBV27, the J gene TRBJ2-7; TRBD2 is a possible D gene (5 bases). CDR3 length: 12 amino acids. Trimming took off 4 bases at V and 6 bases at J, with 10 bases between the two ends. CDR1 and CDR2 (germline): MNHEY, SMNVEV (reference sequence). The DNA of the CDR3 is TGTGCCAGCAGTTATGATGGACTCGAGCAGTACTTC. It codes for CASSYDGLEQYF.

This rearrangement joins TRBV28 to TRBJ2-1; possible D gene TRBD2, 5 bases. CDR3 length: 14 residues. Trimming removed 5 bases at V and 5 bases at J, with 13 bases between. CDR1 and CDR2 from the germline V gene are MDHEN and SYDVKM. CDR3 sequence reads: CASSPGYHDNEQFF. The CDR3 region has the DNA TGTGCCAGCAGTCCGGGGTACCATGACAATGAGCAGTTCTTC.

On this clone itself: At one boundary the junction diverges from the germline segment, which might be a read error. Other DNA sequences in the sample encode the same CDR3. This rearrangement joins TRBV27 to TRBJ2-1; 9 bases map to TRBD1. CDR1 MNHEY and CDR2 SMNVEV come from the germline V gene (reference sequence). The CDR3 has 15 residues. CDR3 DNA: TGTGCCAGCAGTCTATCCGGGACAGGGTACAATGAGCAGTTCTTC. The encoded protein is CASSLSGTGYNEQFF.

This clone was found a few times. This chain uses TRBV7-9 with TRBJ2-2, with TRBD2 matching over 7 bases. CDR1 and CDR2 from the germline V gene are SEHNR and FQNEAQ (reference sequence). This CDR3 is built from 15 residues. Trimming cost V 5 bases and J 4 bases; bases outside gene matches: 7. The CDR3 reads CASSPVGRVTGELFF. In DNA, the CDR3 is TGTGCCAGCAGCCCCGTGGGGAGGGTCACCGGGGAGCTGTTTTTT.

The chain combines TRBV28 with TRBJ1-2; D is undetermined. Looked up from germline, CDR1 is MDHEN and CDR2 is SYDVKM. CDR3 length: 12 residues. V lost 7 bases and J lost 7, with 13 bases in between. The CDR3 here is CASTNPPSGYTF. DNA for the CDR3: TGTGCCAGCACCAACCCCCCATCTGGCTACACCTTC.

The chain couples TRBV27 to TRBJ2-1; D call uncertain. This CDR3 has 12 residues. The V end lost 7 bases, the J end lost 8 bases, and 12 bases lay between the germline ends. Germline V gene lookup returns CDR1 MNHEY and CDR2 SMNVEV (reference sequence). The CDR3 loop is CASKPRNDEQFF. The DNA of the CDR3 is TGTGCCAGCAAACCCCGTAATGATGAGCAGTTCTTC.

V is TRBV28 and J is TRBJ2-1, with D uncertain. CDR3 length: 13 amino acids. V gave up 2 bases and J gave up 4 bases, with 6 bases separating them. Germline loops: CDR1 MDHEN, CDR2 SYDVKM. The CDR3 region is CASSLQVYNEQFF. The CDR3 bases are TGTGCCAGCAGTTTACAGGTTTACAATGAGCAGTTCTTC.

This chain joins TRBV27 and TRBJ2-7, with 8 nucleotides matching TRBD1. Germline V gene sequence: CDR1 MNHEY, CDR2 SMNVEV (reference sequence). The CDR3 runs 13 residues. The V gene end was trimmed by 3 bases and the J gene end by 6 bases; junction bases not matched to a gene: 4. The CDR3 loop is CASSFYGQGEQYF. The CDR3, as DNA: TGTGCCAGCAGTTTCTACGGACAGGGCGAGCAGTACTTC.

V usage is TRBV11-2 and J usage is TRBJ2-2; D is ambiguous. This CDR3 spans 15 amino acids. Trimming cost V 0 bases and J 6 bases, with 11 bases left between them. From germline, CDR1 is SGHAT and CDR2 FQNNGV. CDR3 DNA: TGTGCCAGCAGCTTAGATCTGGACCGGTCCGGGGAGCTGTTTTTT. The encoded protein is CASSLDLDRSGELFF.

J is TRBJ2-5 and V is TRBV7-8, with D tentatively TRBD2 (6 bases). There are 14 residues in the CDR3. V was pared by 5 bases and J by 4 bases, with 14 bases between. Germline CDR1 and CDR2: SGHVS and FQNEAQ. The chain's CDR3 is CASSRSDGGETQYF. The CDR3 nucleotides read TGTGCCAGCAGCCGATCGGACGGGGGAGAGACCCAGTACTTC.

The chain recombines TRBV11-1 with TRBJ2-1; unclear D gene. V was pared by 1 base and J by 2 bases, with 9 bases between. Germline values: CDR1 SGHAT, CDR2 FQDESV (reference sequence). The CDR3 covers 15 residues. CDR3 amino acids: CASSLGSIAYNEQFF. The CDR3 DNA reads TGTGCCAGCAGCTTAGGTAGTATCGCCTACAATGAGCAGTTCTTC. Together with reference TRBV11-1 and TRBJ2-1, the CDR3 gives the full variable domain: EAEVAQSPRYKITEKSQAVAFWCDPISGHATLYWYRQILGQGPELLVQFQDESVVDDSQLPKDRFSAERLKGVDSTLKIQPAELGDSAMYLCASSLGSIAYNEQFFGPGTRLTVL.

The sample holds one count of this clone. The chain carries TRBV7-7 and TRBJ2-3; D is ambiguous. The CDR3 is 14 amino acids. Germline V gene data show CDR1 as SSHAT and CDR2 as FNYEAQ (reference sequence). Trimming cost V 5 bases and J 6 bases, with 15 bases left between them. CDR3 DNA sequence: TGTGCCAGCAGCCCGAAACTTAGTGATGATACGCAGTATTTT. Translating gives CASSPKLSDDTQYF.

V and J are TRBV5-1 and TRBJ2-7; D gene unclear. Trimming took 2 bases from V and 4 from J, leaving 13 bases between them. Germline V gene data show CDR1 as SGHRS and CDR2 as YFSETQ. The CDR3 consists of 14 residues. CDR3 amino acids: CASSFSPVSYEQYF. As DNA, the CDR3 is TGCGCCAGCAGCTTCTCCCCAGTTAGTTACGAGCAGTACTTC.

The rearrangement links TRBV6-5 to TRBJ2-7, with D tentatively TRBD1 (5 bases). Trimming removed 9 bases at V and 3 bases at J, with 12 bases between. The length of the CDR3 is 12 residues. Germline V gene sequence: CDR1 MNHEY, CDR2 SVGAGI. In DNA form, the CDR3 reads TGTGCCAGAAGGACACCCGACTACGAGCAGTACTTC. It yields the protein CARRTPDYEQYF.

This clone was seen a single time. V usage is TRBV19 and J usage is TRBJ2-7, with a possible D match to TRBD1 (6 bases). Germline V CDR1 and CDR2: LNHDA, SQIVND (reference sequence). Deletions cut 5 bases from V and 2 bases from J, with 13 bases between. The CDR3 extends over 14 amino acids. The CDR3 is CASSFGGTTYEQYF. Written as DNA, the CDR3 is TGTGCCAGTAGTTTTGGTGGGACAACCTACGAGCAGTACTTC.

The V and J genes are TRBV6-5 and TRBJ2-1; weak D call: TRBD2 (6 bases). The CDR3 extends over 14 amino acids. Looked up from germline, CDR1 is MNHEY and CDR2 is SVGAGI. Trimming stripped 7 bases from V and 4 bases from J, with 14 bases between. The CDR3 DNA reads as TGTGCCAGCACCTCCATGGGGGGATACAATGAGCAGTTCTTC. This sequence encodes CASTSMGGYNEQFF.

The count of this clone is one. V gene TRBV9 combines with J gene TRBJ2-3; a possible D gene is TRBD2 (6 bases). Germline V CDR1 and CDR2: SGDLS, YYNGEE. The germline V and J ends were trimmed by 4 bases and 2 bases, with 20 bases remaining between them. This CDR3 region has 17 residues. The DNA for the CDR3 is TGTGCCAGCAGCCTCACCGCTGGAGGACTAACCACAGATACGCAGTATTTT. Protein product: CASSLTAGGLTTDTQYF.

The chain combines TRBV5-5 with TRBJ1-5; no firm D call. In germline, CDR1 is SGHKS, CDR2 YYEKEE (reference sequence). Trimming took 4 bases from V and 6 from J, leaving 14 bases between them. The CDR3 sequence is 14 residues long. The CDR3 DNA is TGTGCCAGCAGCCCTGGAAGTCGGGGTCAGCCCCAGCATTTT. Protein sequence: CASSPGSRGQPQHF.

The chain couples TRBV7-9 to TRBJ2-5; the D is unclear. Germline values: CDR1 SEHNR, CDR2 FQNEAQ (reference sequence). Deletions cut 5 bases from V and 5 bases from J, with 15 bases between. CDR3 size: 14 residues. DNA of the CDR3: TGTGCCAGCAGCCCTTGGGTTGAAGAGGAGACCCAGTACTTC. Translated, it gives CASSPWVEEETQYF.

The genes are TRBV6-6 and TRBJ2-7, with 8 bases identical to TRBD1. CDR1 is MNHNY, CDR2 SVGAGI, per germline (reference sequence). V lost 3 bases, J lost 6 bases, and 10 bases stayed unmatched. The CDR3 contains 15 residues. The CDR3 bases are TGTGCCAGCAGTTATCAGGACAGGGTTCGCTCCGAGCAGTACTTC. This codes for CASSYQDRVRSEQYF.

The gene calls are TRBV2 and TRBJ2-5; possible D gene TRBD2, 5 bases. This CDR3 region has 16 residues. Germline-derived CDR1 and CDR2 are SNHLY and FYNNEI. The V gene lost 0 bases and the J gene lost 0 bases, with 11 bases spanning the gap. CDR3 residues: CASSEAEGRHQETQYF. The CDR3 DNA reads TGTGCCAGCAGTGAAGCAGAGGGCCGACACCAAGAGACCCAGTACTTC.

As for this clone: The sample holds other DNA sequences that translate to the same CDR3. V is TRBV19 and J is TRBJ2-3; D might be TRBD2 (6 bases). Trimming left V 2 bases short and J 0 bases short, with 9 bases between. This CDR3 comprises 15 residues. Germline CDR1 LNHDA, CDR2 SQIVND (reference sequence). The CDR3 spells CASSIRGRSTDTQYF. The CDR3 DNA reads TGTGCCAGTAGTATACGAGGGAGGAGCACAGATACGCAGTATTTT.

The rearrangement links TRBV10-2 to TRBJ2-7; D ambiguous. The CDR3 is 13 amino acids. Germline CDR1 and CDR2: WSHSY and SAAADI. V dropped 7 bases and J dropped 5 bases, with 15 bases sitting between them. CDR3 sequence reads: CASMNGNKDEQYF. CDR3 coding DNA: TGCGCCAGCATGAACGGAAACAAGGACGAGCAGTACTTC.

The J gene is TRBJ2-6, the V gene TRBV7-8; D is possibly TRBD2 (5 bases). This CDR3 contains 14 residues. Germline CDR1 and CDR2: SGHVS and FQNEAQ. Trimming removed 5 bases at V and 3 bases at J, with 8 bases between. The CDR3 DNA reads TGTGCCAGCAGCGGGAGCGTTGGGGCCAACGTCCTGACTTTC. It translates to CASSGSVGANVLTF.

V usage is TRBV6-5 and J usage is TRBJ1-2, with a tentative D call TRBD1 (6 bases). Trimming cost V 5 bases and J 4 bases, with 14 bases left between them. The CDR3 covers 14 residues. Germline CDR1 and CDR2: MNHEY and SVGAGI. The CDR3 DNA reads TGTGCCAGCAGTACCCGACAGGCTGCCTATGGCTACACCTTC. It codes for CASSTRQAAYGYTF.

This rearrangement joins TRBV5-8 to TRBJ1-5; a weak D match, TRBD1 (6 bases). CDR1 and CDR2 (germline): SGHTS, YDEGEE. The ends were cut back, 7 bases at V and 2 bases at J, with 10 bases in the middle. This CDR3 region has 13 residues. DNA for the CDR3: TGTGCCAGCCGGGCAGGGGGCAATCAGCCCCAGCATTTT. Translating it yields CASRAGGNQPQHF.

DNA for the CDR3: TGTGCCAGTAGTGATGGGATATTTGAAGCTTTCTTT. As protein: CASSDGIFEAFF. The chain carries TRBV19 and TRBJ1-1, with D uncertain. The CDR3 contains 12 residues. V was trimmed by 5 bases and J by 7 bases, leaving 11 bases between them. The germline V gene encodes CDR1 LNHDA and CDR2 SQIVND (reference sequence). The whole variable domain, remainder taken from reference TRBV19 and TRBJ1-1, is DGGITQSPKYLFRKEGQNVTLSCEQNLNHDAMYWYRQDPGQGLRLIYYSQIVNDFQKGDIAEGYSVSREKKESFPLTVTSAQKNPTAFYLCASSDGIFEAFFGQGTRLTVV.

V is TRBV7-9 and J is TRBJ2-5; a weak D match, TRBD2 (5 bases). Trimming took off 5 bases at V and 1 base at J, with 11 bases between the two ends. The CDR3 consists of 14 residues. Germline V CDR1 and CDR2: SEHNR, FQNEAQ (reference sequence). CDR3 sequence: CASSGGWAQETQYF. CDR3 DNA: TGTGCCAGCAGCGGAGGTTGGGCCCAAGAGACCCAGTACTTC.

The V gene is TRBV13, the J gene TRBJ2-5; D is unresolved. Germline CDR1 is PRHDT and CDR2 is FYEKMQ (reference sequence). This CDR3 is 14 amino acids long. Trimming removed 5 bases from V and 4 bases from J, with 14 bases in between. As DNA, the CDR3 is TGTGCCAGCAGCGCCAAGACCGCTCTAGAGACCCAGTACTTC. This codes for CASSAKTALETQYF.